The 4 T cell receptor beta chains below were found in one sample sequenced in a study of identical twins. TCRdb passed the 5' RACE reads through MiXCR, listing each CDR3 protein once. The profile shows 240,000 or so distinct CDR3 sequences, approximately 7% of them singletons. The same sample was also studied in work on yellow fever vaccine responses in identical twins.

The material sequenced was memory (CD45RO+) T cells sorted from blood. The receptor set was obtained from a woman younger than 35 in good health.

This clonotype was detected ten times or more. The rearrangement uses TRBV20-1 and TRBJ2-1; 9 nucleotides agree with TRBD2. V was pared by 5 bases and J by 3 bases, with 14 bases of the junction left unmatched. There are 17 residues in the CDR3. Per germline, CDR1 DFQATT and CDR2 SNEGSKA (reference sequence). CDR3 DNA sequence: TGCAGTGCTGATAATTTCCGACTAGCGGAAAACTACAATGAGCAGTTCTTC. Amino acids: CSADNFRLAENYNEQFF.

This clonotype was counted ten times or more. V gene TRBV15 combines with J gene TRBJ2-4; no definite D call. The CDR3 has 12 residues. V shed 5 bases and J shed 5 bases, with 7 bases lying between them. Germline CDR1 is LNHNV and CDR2 is YYDKDF (reference sequence). CDR3 in DNA: TGTGCCACCAGCGCTTGGCAAAACATTCAGTACTTC. This codes for CATSAWQNIQYF.

The chain is built from TRBV28 and TRBJ1-5, with D unresolved. The CDR3 extends over 15 amino acids. Germline assignment: CDR1 MDHEN and CDR2 SYDVKM. The V end was cut by 3 bases, the J end by 6 bases, with 15 bases between. The CDR3 DNA reads as TGTGCCAGCAGTTTTAAGGGCCGGCTGGGTCAGCCCCAGCATTTT. This gives the protein CASSFKGRLGQPQHF.

This clonotype was observed a handful of times. The chain links TRBV6-1 to TRBJ2-6; no clear D gene. Germline V CDR1 and CDR2: MNHNS, SASEGT. The length of the CDR3 is 15 residues. Trimming left V 1 base short and J 0 bases short, with 4 bases between. The DNA for the CDR3 is TGTGCCAGCAGTGAAGAGGGCTCTGGGGCCAACGTCCTGACTTTC. As protein: CASSEEGSGANVLTF.